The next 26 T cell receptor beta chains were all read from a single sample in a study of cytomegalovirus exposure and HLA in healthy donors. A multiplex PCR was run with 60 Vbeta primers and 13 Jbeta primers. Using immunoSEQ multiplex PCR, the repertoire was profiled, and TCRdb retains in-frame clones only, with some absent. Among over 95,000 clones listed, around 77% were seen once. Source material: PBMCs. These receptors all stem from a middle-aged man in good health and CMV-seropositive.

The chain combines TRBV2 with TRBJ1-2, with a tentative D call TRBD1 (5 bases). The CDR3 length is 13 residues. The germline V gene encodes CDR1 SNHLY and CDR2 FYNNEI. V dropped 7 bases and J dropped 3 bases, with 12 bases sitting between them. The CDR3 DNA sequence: TGTGCCAGCAAGCAGGGTTTAGACTATGGCTACACCTTC. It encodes CASKQGLDYGYTF.

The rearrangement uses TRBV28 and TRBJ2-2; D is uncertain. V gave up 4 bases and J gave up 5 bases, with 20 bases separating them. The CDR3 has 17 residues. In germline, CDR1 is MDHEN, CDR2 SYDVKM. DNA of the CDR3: TGTGCCAGCAGTTCCCCTTCCCCGGTTAAGTGGACCGGGGAGCTGTTTTTT. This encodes CASSSPSPVKWTGELFF.

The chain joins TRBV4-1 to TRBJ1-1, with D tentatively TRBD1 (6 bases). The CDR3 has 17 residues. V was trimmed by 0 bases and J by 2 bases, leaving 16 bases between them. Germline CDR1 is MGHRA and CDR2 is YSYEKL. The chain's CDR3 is CASSQERVTGANTEAFF. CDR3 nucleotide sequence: TGCGCCAGCAGCCAAGAAAGGGTGACAGGAGCCAACACTGAAGCTTTCTTT.

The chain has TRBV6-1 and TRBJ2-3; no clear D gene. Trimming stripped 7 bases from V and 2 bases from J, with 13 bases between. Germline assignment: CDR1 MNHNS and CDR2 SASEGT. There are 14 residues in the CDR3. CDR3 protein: CASMSGRSTDTQYF. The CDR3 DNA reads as TGTGCCAGCATGTCAGGCCGGTCCACAGATACGCAGTATTTT.

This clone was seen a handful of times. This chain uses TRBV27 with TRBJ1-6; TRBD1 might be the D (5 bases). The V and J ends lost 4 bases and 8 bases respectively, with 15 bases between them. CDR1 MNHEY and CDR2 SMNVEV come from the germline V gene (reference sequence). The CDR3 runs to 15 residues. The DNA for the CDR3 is TGTGCCAGCAGTTCCAGGGTAAGATTTGATTCACCCCTCCACTTT. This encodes CASSSRVRFDSPLHF.

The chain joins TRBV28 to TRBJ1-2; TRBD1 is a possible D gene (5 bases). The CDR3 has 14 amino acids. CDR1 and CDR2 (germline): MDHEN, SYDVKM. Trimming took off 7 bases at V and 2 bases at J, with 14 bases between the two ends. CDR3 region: CASKVPGGNYGYTF. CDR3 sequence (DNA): TGTGCCAGCAAGGTCCCGGGGGGAAACTATGGCTACACCTTC.

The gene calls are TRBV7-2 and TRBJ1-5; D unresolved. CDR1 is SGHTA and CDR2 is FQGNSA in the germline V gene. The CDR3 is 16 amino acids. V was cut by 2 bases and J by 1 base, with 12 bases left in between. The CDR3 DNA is TGTGCCAGCAGCTTATCTGGAGGGCCGAGCAATCAGCCCCAGCATTTT. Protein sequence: CASSLSGGPSNQPQHF.

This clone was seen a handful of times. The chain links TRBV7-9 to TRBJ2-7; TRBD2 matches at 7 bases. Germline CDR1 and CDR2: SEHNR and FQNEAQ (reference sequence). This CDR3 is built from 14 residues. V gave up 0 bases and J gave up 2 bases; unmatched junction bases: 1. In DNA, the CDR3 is TGTGCCAGCAGCTTAGCAAGCGGGGCCTACGAGCAGTACTTC. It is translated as CASSLASGAYEQYF.

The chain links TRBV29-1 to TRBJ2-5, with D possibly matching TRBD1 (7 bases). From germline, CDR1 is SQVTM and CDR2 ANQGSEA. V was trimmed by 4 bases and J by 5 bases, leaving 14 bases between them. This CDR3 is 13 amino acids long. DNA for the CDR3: TGCAGCGTTGTTCGCAGGGGGGAGGAGACCCAGTACTTC. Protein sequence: CSVVRRGEETQYF.

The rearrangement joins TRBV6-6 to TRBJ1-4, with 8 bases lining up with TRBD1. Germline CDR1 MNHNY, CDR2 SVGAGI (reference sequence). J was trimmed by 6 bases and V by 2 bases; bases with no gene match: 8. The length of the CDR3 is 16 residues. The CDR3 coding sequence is TGTGCCAGCAGTTACGATACAGGGGGGTGGTATGAAAAACTGTTTTTT. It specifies CASSYDTGGWYEKLFF.

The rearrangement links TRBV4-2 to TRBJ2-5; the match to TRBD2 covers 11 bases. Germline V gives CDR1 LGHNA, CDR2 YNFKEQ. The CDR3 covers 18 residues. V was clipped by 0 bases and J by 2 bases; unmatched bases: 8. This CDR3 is CASSQDNRLAGLQETQYF. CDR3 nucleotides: TGTGCCAGCAGCCAAGATAATAGACTAGCGGGGTTGCAAGAGACCCAGTACTTC.

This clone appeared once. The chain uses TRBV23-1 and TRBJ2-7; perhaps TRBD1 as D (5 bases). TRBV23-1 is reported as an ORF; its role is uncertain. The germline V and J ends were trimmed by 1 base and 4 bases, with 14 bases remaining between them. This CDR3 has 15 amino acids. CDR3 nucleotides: TGCGCCAGCAGTCAATTGTCCAGGGCAGGGTACGAGCAGTACTTC. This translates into CASSQLSRAGYEQYF.

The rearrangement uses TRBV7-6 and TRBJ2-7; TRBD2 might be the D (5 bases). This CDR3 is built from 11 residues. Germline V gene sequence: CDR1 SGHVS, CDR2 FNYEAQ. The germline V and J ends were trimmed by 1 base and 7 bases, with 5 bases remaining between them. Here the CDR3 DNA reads TGTGCCAGCAGCTTAGAGCGGGAGCAGTACTTC. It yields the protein CASSLEREQYF.

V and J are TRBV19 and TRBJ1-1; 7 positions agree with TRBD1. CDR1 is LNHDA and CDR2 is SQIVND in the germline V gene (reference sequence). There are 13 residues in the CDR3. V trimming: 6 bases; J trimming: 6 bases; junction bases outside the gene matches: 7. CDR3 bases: TGTGCCAGTAGAAACAGGGGTGCCGCTGAAGCTTTCTTT. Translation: CASRNRGAAEAFF.

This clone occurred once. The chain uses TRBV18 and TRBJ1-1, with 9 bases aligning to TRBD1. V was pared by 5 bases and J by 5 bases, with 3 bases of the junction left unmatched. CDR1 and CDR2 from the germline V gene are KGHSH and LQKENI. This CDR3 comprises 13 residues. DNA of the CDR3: TGTGCCAGCTCAACTGGACAGGGGACTGAAGCTTTCTTT. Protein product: CASSTGQGTEAFF.

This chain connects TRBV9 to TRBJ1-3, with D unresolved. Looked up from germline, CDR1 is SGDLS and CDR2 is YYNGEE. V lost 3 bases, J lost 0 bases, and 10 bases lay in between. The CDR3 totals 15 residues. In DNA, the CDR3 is TGTGCCAGCAGCGGAGACGGGAACTCTGGAAACACCATATATTTT. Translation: CASSGDGNSGNTIYF.

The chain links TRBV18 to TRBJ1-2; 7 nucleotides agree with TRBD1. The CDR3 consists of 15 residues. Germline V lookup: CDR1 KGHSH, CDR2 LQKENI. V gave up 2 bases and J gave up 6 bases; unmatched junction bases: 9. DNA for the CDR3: TGTGCCAGCTCACCATATATTGACAGGGAGGATGGCTACACCTTC. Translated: CASSPYIDREDGYTF.

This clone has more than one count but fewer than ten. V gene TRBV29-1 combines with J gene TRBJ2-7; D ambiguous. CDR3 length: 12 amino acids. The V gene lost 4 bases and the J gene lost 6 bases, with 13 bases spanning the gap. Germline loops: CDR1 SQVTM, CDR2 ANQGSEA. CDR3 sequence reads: CSVAPQNREQYF. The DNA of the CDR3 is TGCAGCGTTGCTCCCCAGAACCGCGAGCAGTACTTC.

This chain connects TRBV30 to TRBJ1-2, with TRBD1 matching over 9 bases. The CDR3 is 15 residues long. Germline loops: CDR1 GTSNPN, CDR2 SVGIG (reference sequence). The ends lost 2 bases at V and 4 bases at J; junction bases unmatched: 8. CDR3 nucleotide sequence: TGTGCCTGGAGTACAAGGGACAGGGTACCCTATGGCTACACCTTC. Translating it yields CAWSTRDRVPYGYTF.

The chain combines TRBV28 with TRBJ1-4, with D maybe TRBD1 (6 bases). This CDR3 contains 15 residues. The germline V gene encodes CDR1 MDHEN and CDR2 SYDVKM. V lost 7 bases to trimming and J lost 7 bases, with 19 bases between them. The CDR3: CASKEQGGMSEKLFF. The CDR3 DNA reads TGTGCCAGCAAAGAACAGGGCGGTATGAGTGAAAAACTGTTTTTT.

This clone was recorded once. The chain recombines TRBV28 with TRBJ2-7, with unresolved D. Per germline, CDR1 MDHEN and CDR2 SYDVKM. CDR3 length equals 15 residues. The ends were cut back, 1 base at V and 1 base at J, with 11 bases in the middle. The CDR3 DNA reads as TGTGCCAGCAGTTTATACAGTTATGGGTCCTACGAGCAGTACTTC. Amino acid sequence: CASSLYSYGSYEQYF.

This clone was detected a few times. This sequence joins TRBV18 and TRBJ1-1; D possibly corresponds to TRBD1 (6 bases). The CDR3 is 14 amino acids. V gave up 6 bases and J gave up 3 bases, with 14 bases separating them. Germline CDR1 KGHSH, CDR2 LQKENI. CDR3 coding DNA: TGTGCCAGCTCGCAACAGGGTTCGGACACTGAAGCTTTCTTT. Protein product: CASSQQGSDTEAFF.

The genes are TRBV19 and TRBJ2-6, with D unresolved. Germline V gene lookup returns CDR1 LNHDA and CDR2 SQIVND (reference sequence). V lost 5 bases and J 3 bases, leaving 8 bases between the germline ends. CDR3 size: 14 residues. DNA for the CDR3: TGTGCCAGTAGTGAATCCGGTGGGGCCAACGTCCTGACTTTC. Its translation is CASSESGGANVLTF.

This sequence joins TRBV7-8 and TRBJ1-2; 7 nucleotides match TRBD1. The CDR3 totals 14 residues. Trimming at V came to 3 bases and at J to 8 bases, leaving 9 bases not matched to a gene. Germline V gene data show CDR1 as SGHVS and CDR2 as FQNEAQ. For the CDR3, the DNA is TGTGCCAGCAGCTTCGACAGGGATGGGGGAGGCTACACCTTC. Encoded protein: CASSFDRDGGGYTF.

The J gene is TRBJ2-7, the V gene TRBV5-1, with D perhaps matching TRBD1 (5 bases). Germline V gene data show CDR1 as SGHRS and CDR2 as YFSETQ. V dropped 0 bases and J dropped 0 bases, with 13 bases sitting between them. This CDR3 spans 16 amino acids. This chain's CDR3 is CASSLGRQRSSYEQYF. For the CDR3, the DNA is TGCGCCAGCAGCTTGGGGAGACAGCGTAGCTCCTACGAGCAGTACTTC.

CDR3 nucleotide sequence: TGCGCCAGCAGCCAAGATCGCGGGACTAGCGGGGGACCGGAAGAGACCCAGTACTTC. It specifies CASSQDRGTSGGPEETQYF. This rearrangement joins TRBV4-1 to TRBJ2-5; 14 bases fit TRBD2. Losses at the gene ends were 0 bases for V and 3 bases for J; bases not matched to a gene: 9. CDR3 length: 19 residues. CDR1 and CDR2 from the germline V gene are MGHRA and YSYEKL.